These T cell receptor beta chains were read from a single sample in a study of beta chain features in type 1 diabetes. Generated by immunoSEQ multiplex PCR, the TCRdb table keeps only in-frame clones and is missing some. The data contain hundreds of thousands of clones, under 13% of them singletons. Input material: naive CD4+ T cells from blood. Receptors originate from a man aged 25-45 years with type 1 diabetes. Both conserved end residues are part of each CDR3. D genes are given only for firm matches. Clone size, where shown, is once, few, many, or a class for clones that have expanded.

few,16,TRBD1,TRBV7-8,TRBJ2-3,CASSLGQGRGTDTQYF,TGTGCCAGCAGCTTGGGACAGGGAAGAGGCACAGATACGCAGTATTTT
few,15,TRBD1,TRBV2,TRBJ2-7,CASSPWGQLSYEQYF,TGTGCCAGCAGTCCATGGGGACAGTTATCCTACGAGCAGTACTTC
-,14,TRBD1,TRBV2,TRBJ2-3,CASKTGQSTDTQYF,TGTGCCAGCAAGACGGGACAGAGCACAGATACGCAGTATTTT
few,15,TRBD1,TRBV5-1,TRBJ2-7,CASSASGTGGDEQYF,TGCGCCAGCAGCGCCTCCGGGACAGGGGGCGACGAGCAGTACTTC
-,13,TRBD1,TRBV7-3,TRBJ2-5,CASSLNRGETQYF,TGTGCCAGCAGCTTAAACAGGGGAGAGACCCAGTACTTC
few,15,-,TRBV4-1,TRBJ1-1,CASSQSTQSWNEAFF,TGCGCCAGCAGCCAATCGACACAATCCTGGAATGAAGCTTTCTTT
-,16,TRBD1,TRBV4-2,TRBJ1-1,CASSQVGTGMNTEAFF,TGTGCCAGCAGCCAAGTGGGGACAGGAATGAACACTGAAGCTTTCTTT
-,17,-,TRBV7-6,TRBJ2-7,CASSPLPWTLSSYEQYF,TGTGCCAGCAGTCCCCTTCCTTGGACACTGAGCTCCTACGAGCAGTACTTC
few,14,-,TRBV7-9,TRBJ1-3,CASLAGDAGNTIYF,TGTGCCAGCTTGGCAGGGGACGCTGGAAACACCATATATTTT
-,13,TRBD1,TRBV2,TRBJ1-6,CASIHRGDSPLHF,TGTGCCAGCATACACAGGGGGGATTCACCCCTCCACTTT
few,14,-,TRBV5-1,TRBJ2-5,CASSFDSSQGTQYF,TGCGCCAGCAGTTTTGACAGCTCCCAGGGGACCCAGTACTTC
-,14,TRBD2,TRBV29-1,TRBJ2-3,CSVGLRGGTDTQYF,TGCAGCGTTGGTCTGCGGGGGGGCACAGATACGCAGTATTTT
-,13,-,TRBV6-5,TRBJ2-1,CASSYGSHNEQFF,TGTGCCAGCAGTTACGGCTCCCACAATGAGCAGTTCTTC
few,16,-,TRBV21-1,TRBJ1-6,CASSDGVRGAASPLHF,TGTGCCAGCAGCGACGGCGTCCGGGGGGCTGCCTCACCCCTCCACTTT
few,14,TRBD2,TRBV9,TRBJ2-3,CASSGSGGADTQYF,TGTGCCAGCAGCGGTAGCGGGGGAGCAGATACGCAGTATTTT
few,17,-,TRBV4-3,TRBJ1-6,CASSQDPGGGGNSPLHF,TGCGCCAGCAGCCAAGACCCAGGAGGGGGAGGGAATTCACCCCTCCACTTT
few,18,-,TRBV4-3,TRBJ2-2,CASSQERRDSAYTGELFF,TGCGCCAGCAGCCAAGAACGGAGGGACAGTGCTTACACCGGGGAGCTGTTTTTT
-,14,-,TRBV29-1,TRBJ2-7,CSVDRGTAGDEQYF,TGCAGCGTTGATAGGGGAACCGCAGGGGACGAGCAGTACTTC
-,13,TRBD1,TRBV29-1,TRBJ1-1,CSVEAGQGTEAFF,TGCAGCGTTGAAGCAGGACAGGGCACTGAAGCTTTCTTT
few,13,-,TRBV28,TRBJ2-3,CASSGTRSDTQYF,TGTGCCAGCAGTGGTACACGCTCGGATACGCAGTATTTT
few,13,-,TRBV10-3,TRBJ2-5,CAISGGGEETQYF,TGTGCCATCAGTGGCGGCGGAGAAGAGACCCAGTACTTC
few,15,-,TRBV18,TRBJ1-6,CASSPLGLRDSPLHF,TGTGCCAGCTCACCACTGGGGTTGAGGGATTCACCCCTCCACTTT
few,15,-,TRBV19,TRBJ2-2,CASSSGTFNTGELFF,TGTGCCAGTAGCTCCGGGACATTTAACACCGGGGAGCTGTTTTTT
-,15,-,TRBV2,TRBJ1-1,CASSEARVIGTEAFF,TGTGCCAGCAGTGAAGCGCGGGTTATCGGCACTGAAGCTTTCTTT
-,15,-,TRBV19,TRBJ2-6,CASSIARPGANVLTF,TGTGCCAGTAGTATTGCGCGGCCTGGGGCCAACGTCCTGACTTTC
few,13,-,TRBV19,TRBJ2-1,CASRAGHYNEQFF,TGTGCCAGTAGGGCAGGGCACTACAATGAGCAGTTCTTC
few,15,TRBD2,TRBV18,TRBJ2-5,CASSPFDGRGETQYF,TGTGCCAGCTCACCATTCGACGGGAGGGGAGAGACCCAGTACTTC
-,18,-,TRBV7-6,TRBJ1-6,CASSLVGGPSSYNSPLHF,TGTGCCAGCAGCTTAGTTGGTGGCCCCAGCTCCTATAATTCACCCCTCCACTTT
-,14,TRBD1,TRBV5-1,TRBJ2-7,CASSLQTGGYEQYF,TGCGCCAGCAGCTTACAGACAGGGGGATACGAGCAGTACTTC
few,14,-,TRBV18,TRBJ1-1,CASSPAGLDTEAFF,TGTGCCAGCTCACCGGCGGGGTTGGACACTGAAGCTTTCTTT
few,15,-,TRBV10-3,TRBJ2-7,CAISEGLASSYEQYF,TGTGCCATCAGTGAAGGGCTAGCTAGCTCCTACGAGCAGTACTTC
-,13,TRBD2,TRBV7-3,TRBJ2-1,CASSSASGVEQFF,TGTGCCAGCAGCTCGGCTAGCGGGGTTGAGCAGTTCTTC
-,15,-,TRBV6-5,TRBJ1-6,CASSYRWSTGSPLHF,TGTGCCAGCAGTTACCGGTGGAGTACCGGTTCACCCCTCCACTTT
few,15,-,TRBV25-1,TRBJ2-5,CASSLKNGGLETQYF,TGTGCCAGCAGTCTAAAAAATGGCGGGTTGGAGACCCAGTACTTC
-,15,TRBD2,TRBV5-4,TRBJ2-1,CASSLDGGAYNEQFF,TGTGCCAGCAGCTTGGACGGGGGGGCCTACAATGAGCAGTTCTTC
few,12,-,TRBV7-9,TRBJ2-5,CASSSSPGTQYF,TGTGCCAGCAGCTCGTCCCCGGGGACCCAGTACTTC
-,16,-,TRBV18,TRBJ2-3,CASSPPLANGADTQYF,TGTGCCAGCTCACCACCCCTAGCCAATGGGGCAGATACGCAGTATTTT
-,15,TRBD1,TRBV2,TRBJ2-4,CASSVTTGNGNIQYF,TGTGCCAGCAGCGTAACGACAGGGAATGGGAACATTCAGTACTTC
-,18,TRBD1,TRBV18,TRBJ2-1,CASSPKYGRQGDLDEQFF,TGTGCCAGCTCACCAAAGTATGGTCGGCAGGGGGATCTGGATGAGCAGTTCTTC
-,14,TRBD1,TRBV2,TRBJ1-6,CASRTGTGNSPLHF,TGTGCCAGCAGAACCGGGACAGGGAATTCACCCCTCCACTTT
-,15,TRBD1,TRBV5-4,TRBJ2-1,CASSTGQGVGNEQFF,TGTGCCAGCAGCACAGGACAGGGGGTAGGCAATGAGCAGTTCTTC
once,15,TRBD1,TRBV5-1,TRBJ1-1,CASSSGQGSDTEAFF,TGCGCCAGCAGCAGCGGACAGGGTTCCGACACTGAAGCTTTCTTT
few,11,-,TRBV7-9,TRBJ1-1,CASSQRGIGFF,TGTGCCAGCAGCCAAAGGGGAATAGGTTTCTTT
-,15,-,TRBV15,TRBJ1-2,CATSKGLFADYGYTF,TGTGCCACCAGCAAGGGACTCTTTGCTGACTATGGCTACACCTTC
-,16,TRBD1,TRBV5-1,TRBJ2-1,CASSPPETGESGEQFF,TGCGCCAGCAGCCCCCCCGAGACAGGGGAGTCTGGTGAGCAGTTCTTC
-,14,TRBD1,TRBV30,TRBJ1-4,CAWTGGATNEKLFF,TGTGCCTGGACAGGGGGCGCAACTAATGAAAAACTGTTTTTT
-,15,-,TRBV2,TRBJ2-4,CASSEGGAAKNIQYF,TGTGCCAGCAGTGAAGGCGGGGCGGCCAAAAACATTCAGTACTTC
-,15,TRBD1,TRBV5-4,TRBJ1-2,CASSETGDLLYGYTF,TGTGCCAGCAGCGAAACAGGGGACCTCTTATATGGCTACACCTTC
few,15,TRBD1,TRBV7-9,TRBJ1-1,CASSLAQGGNTEAFF,TGTGCCAGCAGCTTAGCCCAGGGGGGGAACACTGAAGCTTTCTTT
-,13,-,TRBV18,TRBJ1-1,CASSPSRDTEAFF,TGTGCCAGCTCACCCTCCAGGGACACTGAAGCTTTCTTT
-,11,-,TRBV5-6,TRBJ2-4,CASSTGDIQYF,TGTGCCAGCAGCACGGGTGACATTCAGTACTTC
few,13,TRBD1,TRBV18,TRBJ2-5,CASSGQDQETQYF,TGTGCCAGCTCAGGACAGGACCAAGAGACCCAGTACTTC
-,14,TRBD1,TRBV7-9,TRBJ2-3,CASTPNRGPDTQYF,TGTGCCAGCACACCAAACAGGGGCCCAGATACGCAGTATTTT
few,9,-,TRBV7-9,TRBJ1-1,CASSSRTFF,TGTGCCAGCAGTAGTCGCACTTTCTTT
few,17,-,TRBV28,TRBJ2-5,CASSSLVSGTPQETQYF,TGTGCCAGCAGTTCCCTAGTTAGCGGAACACCCCAAGAGACCCAGTACTTC
-,14,-,TRBV15,TRBJ2-7,CATSKAGTTYEQYF,TGTGCCACCAGCAAAGCCGGGACAACCTACGAGCAGTACTTC
-,14,TRBD2,TRBV7-2,TRBJ2-4,CASSLSGGADIQYF,TGTGCCAGCAGCTTATCCGGGGGGGCAGACATTCAGTACTTC
-,15,TRBD1,TRBV7-3,TRBJ2-3,CASSFSGQGKDTQYF,TGTGCCAGCAGCTTCTCGGGACAGGGAAAGGATACGCAGTATTTT